The 11 T cell receptor beta chains in this list originate from one sample, sequenced in a study of blood T cell repertoires in COVID-19. Generated by immunoSEQ multiplex PCR, the TCRdb table keeps only in-frame clones and is missing some. The table lists hundreds of thousands of clones, around 85% of them singletons. The sample was peripheral blood. The receptors shown here come from a woman between 40 and 55 years old with active or convalescent COVID-19.

This clone has more than one count but fewer than ten. This chain connects TRBV28 to TRBJ2-2; 11 positions agree with TRBD2. The germline V gene has CDR1 MDHEN and CDR2 SYDVKM. The CDR3 is 17 amino acids. Unmatched junction bases numbered 5, after V lost 3 bases and J lost 2 bases. CDR3 DNA: TGTGCCAGCAGTTTCAGGACTAGCGGGCTTAACACCGGGGAGCTGTTTTTT. As protein: CASSFRTSGLNTGELFF. Looking up the rest from reference TRBV28 and TRBJ2-2 gives the full variable domain: DVKVTQSSRYLVKRTGEKVFLECVQDMDHENMFWYRQDPGLGLRLIYFSYDVKMKEKGDIPEGYSVSREKKERFSLILESASTNQTSMYLCASSFRTSGLNTGELFFGEGSRLTVL.

This chain links TRBV27 with TRBJ1-2; TRBD1 matches at 9 bases. The CDR3 is made up of 15 amino acids. CDR1 is MNHEY and CDR2 is SMNVEV in the germline V gene (reference sequence). The V and J ends lost 5 bases and 1 base, in that order; junction bases with no gene match: 5. CDR3 DNA sequence: TGTGCCAGCAGTGTAACGGGACAGGGTAACTATGGCTACACCTTC. It codes for CASSVTGQGNYGYTF.

This clone has a handful of counts. The rearrangement links TRBV7-9 to TRBJ2-7; tentatively, D is TRBD1 (6 bases). The V end lost 5 bases, the J end lost 0 bases, and 11 bases lay between the germline ends. Germline assignment: CDR1 SEHNR and CDR2 FQNEAQ (reference sequence). The length of the CDR3 is 14 residues. The CDR3 spells CASSPRDNSYEQYF. CDR3 DNA sequence: TGTGCCAGCAGCCCCCGGGACAACTCCTACGAGCAGTACTTC.

This clone was seen repeatedly, ten times or more. The chain combines TRBV5-4 with TRBJ2-7; TRBD2 agrees at 8 bases. The CDR3 is 14 amino acids. Germline loops: CDR1 SGHNT, CDR2 YYREEE (reference sequence). Germline trimming cut 3 bases from V and 3 bases from J; bases unmatched to any gene: 5. CDR3 loop: CASSSRGGLYEQYF. The DNA of the CDR3 is TGTGCCAGCAGCTCCCGGGGGGGGCTCTACGAGCAGTACTTC. Filled out from reference TRBV5-4 and TRBJ2-7, the complete variable domain reads ETGVTQSPTHLIKTRGQQVTLRCSSQSGHNTVSWYQQALGQGPQFIFQYYREEENGRGNFPPRFSGLQFPNYSSELNVNALELDDSALYLCASSSRGGLYEQYFGPGTRLTVT.

This clone occurred a few times. This rearrangement joins TRBV5-1 to TRBJ2-1; TRBD1 matches 9 bases. V trimming: 0 bases; J trimming: 4 bases; junction bases outside the gene matches: 8. Germline-derived CDR1 and CDR2 are SGHRS and YFSETQ. The length of the CDR3 is 17 residues. As DNA, the CDR3 is TGCGCCAGCAGCTTGGAAGGACAGGGGAAGATATACAATGAGCAGTTCTTC. Translated: CASSLEGQGKIYNEQFF.

J is TRBJ1-2 and V is TRBV3-1 (or the pseudogene TRBV3-2); D may be TRBD1 (6 bases). V lost 6 bases and J lost 7, with 18 bases in between. The CDR3 is 14 amino acids. Germline loops: CDR1 LGHDT, CDR2 YNNKEL (reference sequence). The CDR3 region is CASRPSGGGTGYTF. DNA for the CDR3: TGTGCCAGCAGACCGTCGGGTGGGGGCACTGGCTACACCTTC.

This chain uses TRBV6-6 with TRBJ2-7, with 9 positions matching TRBD1. Germline CDR1 MNHNY, CDR2 SVGAGI (reference sequence). J gave up 4 bases and V 2 bases, and 6 bases lay outside the gene matches. The CDR3 totals 15 residues. As DNA, the CDR3 is TGTGCCAGCAGTTACGTGTTGGGACAGGGTTACGAGCAGTACGTC. It is translated as CASSYVLGQGYEQYV.

The chain carries TRBV7-2 and TRBJ1-1; D remains unclear. The CDR3 runs to 13 residues. V lost 2 bases and J 1 base, leaving 5 bases between the germline ends. CDR1 SGHTA and CDR2 FQGNSA come from the germline V gene. This CDR3 is CASSLKANTEAFF. The CDR3 DNA is TGTGCCAGCAGCTTAAAAGCGAACACTGAAGCTTTCTTT. Full variable domain (outside the CDR3, taken from reference TRBV7-2 and TRBJ1-1): GAGVSQSPSNKVTEKGKDVELRCDPISGHTALYWYRQSLGQGLEFLIYFQGNSAPDKSGLPSDRFSAERTGGSVSTLTIQRTQQEDSAVYLCASSLKANTEAFFGQGTRLTVV.

The rearrangement joins TRBV5-6 to TRBJ2-3; TRBD1 matches at 7 bases. The germline CDR1 and CDR2 sequences are SGHDT and YYEEEE. The V gene end was trimmed by 4 bases and the J gene end by 3 bases; junction bases not matched to a gene: 2. The CDR3 is 13 amino acids. CDR3 bases: TGTGCCAGCAGCCCGGGACAGACAGATACGCAGTATTTT. Translating gives CASSPGQTDTQYF.

In its sample, this clone was seen a few times. V gene TRBV2 combines with J gene TRBJ1-1, with 8 bases aligning to TRBD1. The junction had 7 bases not matched to a gene; V was cut back by 5 bases and J by 2 bases. This CDR3 region has 15 residues. The germline gives CDR1 SNHLY, CDR2 FYNNEI. DNA of the CDR3: TGTGCCAGCAGTTCCGACAGGGGCAGTAACACTGAAGCTTTCTTT. It specifies CASSSDRGSNTEAFF. Full variable domain (rest looked up from reference TRBV2 and TRBJ1-1): EPEVTQTPSHQVTQMGQEVILRCVPISNHLYFYWYRQILGQKVEFLVSFYNNEISEKSEIFDDQFSVERPDGSNFTLKIRSTKLEDSAMYFCASSSDRGSNTEAFFGQGTRLTVV.

The genes are TRBV2 and TRBJ1-3; tentative D call: TRBD1 (6 bases). Germline-derived CDR1 and CDR2 are SNHLY and FYNNEI. The ends were cut back, 8 bases at V and 3 bases at J, with 17 bases in the middle. The length of the CDR3 is 15 residues. The chain's CDR3 is CASRGGAELGNTIYF. The DNA of the CDR3 is TGTGCCAGCCGAGGGGGAGCTGAACTTGGAAACACCATATATTTT.